The TCR beta chain described here comes from a study of T-cell memory formation after mild COVID-19 listed by TCRdb under 2021. Notes on the research overall: TCR sequence clusters from the two donors were largely donor specific. Longitudinal TCRalpha and TCRbeta repertoire sequencing tracked T-cell clones expanding and contracting after mild COVID-19 in a couple of donors. The cohort comprised two young, previously healthy adult volunteers, one female and one male. General conclusions and limits of the study: Contracting CD4+ clones were found mainly in CM and EM memory subsets, while CD8+ clones were enriched in EMRA. Only two mild cases were covered by the study, and larger cohorts that include severe cases with pre-infection samples were considered necessary. Some responding clones were detected in pre-infection memory, which suggested that pre-existing cross-reactive memory T cells had joined the SARS-CoV-2 response. Balanced CD4/CD8 phenotypes were observed for clones contracting from day 15 to 85, whereas a bias towards CD4+ was observed for a second wave of clones expanding from day 15 to 37. Whether the second-wave clones peaking on day 37 were SARS-CoV-2 specific was not confirmed.

PBMCs were isolated by Ficoll-Paque density gradient centrifugation. Comment on this clonotype: This clone's antigen is unknown. Base qualities were left out, and no much larger clone turns up one base away.

TCRdb lists the instrument as Illumina NovaSeq 6000. Using 5'RACE with constant-segment primers, TCRalpha and TCRbeta cDNA libraries were constructed, with sample barcodes and unique molecular identifiers added in the process. Trizol reagent was used to extract RNA from every sample. The libraries were amplified in two PCR steps, and the second step added a second sample barcode and Illumina TruSeq adapters. Sequencing of libraries was performed on an Illumina NovaSeq with 2 x 150 bp paired-end reads. Under the source paper's analysis protocol: With migec v1.2.7, reads were demultiplexed and then collapsed into UMI-guided consensus sequences. Using mixcr v2.1.11, UMI consensuses were aligned to TRA and TRB V and J templates and then assembled into clonotypes. Clonotypes were classified as expanded or contracted when called significant by both edgeR and NoisET, with noise models trained on biological replicates. edgeR calls used a false discovery rate-adjusted p below 0.01 and a log2 fold-change threshold of 1. PCA with hierarchical clustering of max-normalized trajectories of the 1000 most abundant clonotypes was used as exploratory dynamics analysis. Separately sequenced CD4+ and CD8+ repertoires were used to assign a CD4 or CD8 phenotype to each responding clone. The raw public reads went through TCRdb reprocessing: fastp at Q25, MiXCR clone calling, in-frame beta chains kept. Rows matching on CDR3 protein sequence are summarized as one entry with the most common DNA and genes. The V and J calls, along with clone size, are taken from TCRdb and not from the paper's own processing. The sample table records roughly 99,000 distinct CDR3 sequences; around 15% of these occur just once. Around two fifths of the sample is in the top ten clones.

The CDR3 holds 17 amino acids from the cysteine to the phenylalanine. Solely the CDR3 DNA is kept, with 51 bases framed from the first base. At the junction V is shortened by 0 bases and J by 6 bases, with 17 bases in between. The germline V gene sets CDR1 to LGHNA and CDR2 to YSLEER. The chain was built from TRBV4-3 and TRBJ2-2; TRBD1 is possibly the D segment (6 matching bases). The TCR comes from a man aged 18 to 29 who had mild COVID-19 (a few samples of this study predate the infection). The sample titles of this study are shuffled in the database, so cell type and time point are left out; the donor was told from shared clones. Input material: PBMCs or a T cell subset sorted from them (not recorded which). The CDR3 corresponds to CASSQDSTGWVAGELFF. The bases are TGCGCCAGCAGCCAAGATTCGACAGGCTGGGTGGCCGGGGAGCTGTTTTTT.